This T cell receptor (beta chain) stems from a study of control samples from healthy donors and cancer patients. V was clipped by 2 bases and J by 3 bases; unmatched bases: 9. CDR1 is LNHDA, CDR2 SQIVND, per germline (reference sequence). The CDR3 contains 17 residues. Data came from immunoSEQ multiplex PCR; TCRdb stores just in-frame clones and leaves some out. The sample yields about 130,000 clones, roughly nine tenths seen once. The clonotype originates from a man younger than 35 in good health. The sample consisted of blood. This chain joins TRBV19 and TRBJ1-2, with 10 bases that match TRBD1. CDR3 sequence (DNA): TGTGCCAGTAGTATACCGGGACAGGGGAGAGAGGACTATGGCTACACCTTC. Encoded protein: CASSIPGQGREDYGYTF. Looking up the rest from reference TRBV19 and TRBJ1-2 gives the full variable domain: DGGITQSPKYLFRKEGQNVTLSCEQNLNHDAMYWYRQDPGQGLRLIYYSQIVNDFQKGDIAEGYSVSREKKESFPLTVTSAQKNPTAFYLCASSIPGQGREDYGYTFGSGTRLTVV.